The present entry profiles one T cell receptor (beta chain) with its context. This CDR3 spans 16 amino acids. V was clipped by 5 bases and J by 6 bases; unmatched bases: 15. Germline lookup yields CDR1 SGHVS and CDR2 FNYEAQ. Generated by immunoSEQ multiplex PCR, the TCRdb table keeps only in-frame clones and is missing some. The table lists around 130,000 clones, approximately 83% of them singletons. The data are from a study of T cell responses to AZD1222 COVID-19 vaccine. The source was peripheral blood, collected on day 0 of AZD1222 vaccination. The receptor's source is an adult in good health. The chain carries TRBV7-6 and TRBJ2-7, with 8 positions matching TRBD1. The CDR3, as DNA: TGTGCCAGCAGCGCCCGGACAGGGCCCGCTGAAGGCGAGCAGTACTTC. It is translated as CASSARTGPAEGEQYF.